The subject of this entry is one TCR beta chain. Its matching antigen is unknown. The data were taken from a study of CD8 T cells in ankylosing spondylitis. The length of the CDR3 is 14 residues. Germline V CDR1 and CDR2: SGHTA, FQGTGA. Trimming took off 5 bases at V and 4 bases at J, with 11 bases between the two ends. Construction of TCR beta libraries was performed using quantitative 5'-RACE with molecular barcodes. TCRdb ran MiXCR on the 5' RACE reads and lists one entry per CDR3 protein. The data hold around 490,000 distinct CDR3 sequences, with under 5.5% observed a single time. Regarding the study as a whole: Researchers reportedly found disease-linked clones significantly enriched in matched ankylosing spondylitis synovial fluid. Seven to nine highly homologous variants made up a TCR beta motif, and this motif appeared characteristic of ankylosing spondylitis blood. Several of the motif variants were reported before in synovial fluid and blood from reactive arthritis. Clones linked to disease, bearing a CD8+ phenotype, were relatively rare in peripheral blood.

The rearrangement uses TRBV7-3 and TRBJ2-2, with unresolved D. This receptor was identified in a male donor with ankylosing spondylitis. Sequenced sample: blood, either unsorted or a sorted T cell fraction (not recorded which). The CDR3 region has the DNA TGTGCCAGCAGCCTAGGATCCTTCACCGGGGAGCTGTTTTTT. Its protein is CASSLGSFTGELFF.